This entry lists 10 T cell receptor beta chains sequenced from one sample in a study of blood T cell repertoires in COVID-19. This table comes from immunoSEQ multiplex PCR, and its TCRdb copy is limited to in-frame clones, with some not included. This sample has 490,000 or so clones, with about 85% found just once. The sample comprised PBMCs or T cells enriched from blood (not recorded which). The origin of the receptors is a woman aged 55-70 years who had recovered from COVID-19.

This clone was counted once. This chain joins TRBV29-1 and TRBJ1-5; maybe TRBD1 (5 bases). From germline, CDR1 is SQVTM and CDR2 ANQGSEA. V was cut by 1 base and J by 7 bases, with 11 bases left in between. This CDR3 has 13 residues. CDR3 DNA sequence: TGCAGCGTTGAAGGGGGCGCAGGGCAGCCCCAGCATTTT. Translation gives CSVEGGAGQPQHF.

This clone appeared a single time. V is TRBV30 and J is TRBJ1-6; a weak D match, TRBD1 (6 bases). Trimming pared 0 bases from V and 10 bases from J, leaving 13 bases between. This CDR3 region has 14 residues. The germline CDR1 and CDR2 sequences are GTSNPN and SVGIG (reference sequence). CDR3 nucleotide sequence: TGTGCCTGGAGTGTACTGGGGAGGGGGTCACCCCTCCACTTT. Its protein product is CAWSVLGRGSPLHF.

The genes are TRBV11-2 and TRBJ1-1; D gene ambiguous. The CDR3 runs to 12 residues. The germline V and J ends were trimmed by 1 base and 8 bases, with 8 bases remaining between them. Germline V lookup: CDR1 SGHAT, CDR2 FQNNGV. The CDR3 is CASSLGGLEAFF. The CDR3 bases are TGTGCCAGCAGCTTAGGAGGGTTGGAAGCTTTCTTT.

This rearrangement joins TRBV2 to TRBJ2-1; 12 bases agree with TRBD2. This CDR3 spans 17 amino acids. With V trimmed by 8 bases and J by 5 bases, 13 bases remained unmatched. CDR1 is SNHLY and CDR2 is FYNNEI in the germline V gene. CDR3 nucleotide sequence: TGTGCCAGCGCTGTGCTAGCGGGGGGGCCGTTCGACAATGAGCAGTTCTTC. This codes for CASAVLAGGPFDNEQFF.

The rearrangement uses TRBV6-5 and TRBJ1-2, with 7 bases lining up with TRBD1. The ends lost 2 bases at V and 4 bases at J; junction bases unmatched: 4. The CDR3 is 14 amino acids. The germline CDR1 and CDR2 sequences are MNHEY and SVGAGI. The CDR3 bases are TGTGCCAGCAGTTACGTTCAGGGGGGCTATGGCTACACCTTC. Protein product: CASSYVQGGYGYTF.

This rearrangement joins TRBV4-1 to TRBJ1-5, with 7 bases that match TRBD1. Per the germline V gene, CDR1 is MGHRA and CDR2 is YSYEKL. There are 16 residues in the CDR3. The ends lost 4 bases at V and 4 bases at J; junction bases unmatched: 10. For the CDR3, the DNA is TGCGCCAGCAGCCCTTTTGAGACAGGGATGAATCAGCCCCAGCATTTT. It specifies CASSPFETGMNQPQHF.

CDR3 DNA sequence: TGCGCCAGCAGCCCGAGCGGGGTGGCCGCGGAGACCCAGTACTTC. Translated: CASSPSGVAAETQYF. The chain couples TRBV5-1 to TRBJ2-5; TRBD2 matches 7 bases. The CDR3 runs 15 residues. V trimming: 4 bases; J trimming: 5 bases; junction bases outside the gene matches: 11. Germline assignment: CDR1 SGHRS and CDR2 YFSETQ. The full variable domain, completed using reference TRBV5-1 and TRBJ2-5, is KAGVTQTPRYLIKTRGQQVTLSCSPISGHRSVSWYQQTPGQGLQFLFEYFSETQRNKGNFPGRFSGRQFSNSRSEMNVSTLELGDSALYLCASSPSGVAAETQYFGPGTRLLVL.

The chain links TRBV2 to TRBJ1-1, with 8 bases lining up with TRBD1. Germline trimming cut 0 bases from V and 1 base from J; bases unmatched to any gene: 1. Per germline, CDR1 SNHLY and CDR2 FYNNEI. The CDR3 totals 15 residues. The CDR3, as DNA: TGTGCCAGCAGTGAAGCGGGACAGGCGAACACTGAAGCTTTCTTT. Translated: CASSEAGQANTEAFF. The full variable domain, in which reference TRBV2 and TRBJ1-1 provide the parts outside the CDR3, is EPEVTQTPSHQVTQMGQEVILRCVPISNHLYFYWYRQILGQKVEFLVSFYNNEISEKSEIFDDQFSVERPDGSNFTLKIRSTKLEDSAMYFCASSEAGQANTEAFFGQGTRLTVV.

The chain recombines TRBV27 with TRBJ1-4; TRBD1 might be the D (5 bases). This CDR3 has 13 amino acids. In germline, CDR1 is MNHEY, CDR2 SMNVEV (reference sequence). Trimming cost V 7 bases and J 3 bases, with 9 bases left between them. CDR3 DNA sequence: TGTGCCAGCACGTCGGGGGCTAATGAAAAACTGTTTTTT. Protein product: CASTSGANEKLFF.

This chain joins TRBV2 and TRBJ2-2, with TRBD1 as a possible D gene (5 bases). The CDR3 covers 13 residues. Germline values: CDR1 SNHLY, CDR2 FYNNEI. Trimming left V 7 bases short and J 3 bases short, with 9 bases between. CDR3 coding DNA: TGTGCCAGCAAGGGGATCCACACCGGGGAGCTGTTTTTT. Translation gives CASKGIHTGELFF.